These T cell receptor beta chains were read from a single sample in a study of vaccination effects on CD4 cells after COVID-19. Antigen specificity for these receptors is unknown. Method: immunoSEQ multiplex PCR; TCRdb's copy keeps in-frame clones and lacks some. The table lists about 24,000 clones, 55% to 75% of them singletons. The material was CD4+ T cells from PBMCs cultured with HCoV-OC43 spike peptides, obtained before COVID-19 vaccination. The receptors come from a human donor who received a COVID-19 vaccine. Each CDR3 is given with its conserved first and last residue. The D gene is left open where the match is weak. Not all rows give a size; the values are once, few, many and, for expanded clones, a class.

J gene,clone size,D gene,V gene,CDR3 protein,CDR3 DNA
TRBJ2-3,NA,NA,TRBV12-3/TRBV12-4,CASSFGDTQYF,TGTGCCAGCAGCTTTGGAGATACGCAGTATTTT
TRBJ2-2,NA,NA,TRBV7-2,CASSLWGGANTGELFF,TGTGCCAGCAGCTTATGGGGGGGGGCTAACACCGGGGAGCTGTTTTTT
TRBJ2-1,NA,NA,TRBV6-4,CASSELGAGYNEQFF,TGTGCCAGCAGTGAGTTGGGGGCCGGCTACAATGAGCAGTTCTTC
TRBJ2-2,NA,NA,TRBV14,CASSPWGGVTGELFF,TGTGCCAGCAGCCCCTGGGGGGGCGTTACCGGGGAGCTGTTTTTT
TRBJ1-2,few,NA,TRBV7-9,CASSLGVGYGYTF,TGTGCCAGCAGCTTAGGCGTAGGATATGGCTACACCTTC
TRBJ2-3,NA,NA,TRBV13,CASSPRPGSDTQYF,TGTGCCAGCAGCCCCCGCCCGGGGTCCGATACGCAGTATTTT
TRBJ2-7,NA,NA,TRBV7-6,CASSRDYEQYF,TGTGCCAGCAGCCGGGACTACGAGCAGTACTTC
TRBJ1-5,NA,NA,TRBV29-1,CSVADGVLGNQPQHF,TGCAGCGTTGCTGACGGAGTGTTAGGCAATCAGCCCCAGCATTTT
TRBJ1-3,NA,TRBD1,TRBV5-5,CASSLGLEGALENTIYF,TGTGCCAGCAGCTTAGGATTGGAGGGGGCCCTCGAAAACACCATATATTTT
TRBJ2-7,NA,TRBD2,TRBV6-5,CASRRGLAFPEQYF,TGTGCCAGCAGACGTGGACTAGCTTTTCCCGAGCAGTACTTC
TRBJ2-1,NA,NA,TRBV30,CAWSAGTDPYNEQFF,TGTGCCTGGAGTGCAGGGACGGACCCCTACAATGAGCAGTTCTTC